This TCR beta chain is drawn from a study of CD8+ T cells in alopecia areata. Germline CDR1 is SGHRS and CDR2 is YFSETQ. There are 15 residues in the CDR3. V shed 4 bases and J 4 bases; nucleotides not matched to a gene: 10. This clone was counted only a few times. What it recognizes is unknown. As for treatment: oral pan-JAK inhibitor, 5-10 mg twice daily. Alopecia areata patients gave lesional scalp punch biopsies and peripheral blood samples. Once RNA had been extracted, it was reverse transcribed into cDNA to act as the sequencing template. TCRdb's table, derived via immunoSEQ multiplex PCR, lists solely in-frame clones and lacks some. The table has around 300,000 clones, about 60% seen once. Whole-study findings and limits: Because one nonresponder was included, the link of baseline CD8+ expansion to response is considered uncertain. It was observed that many expanded lesional clones persisted in scalp and blood during tofacitinib. Scalp clonality and expanded CD8+ clones among the top 100 fell significantly with tofacitinib.

This receptor was obtained from a human donor with alopecia areata. V gene TRBV5-1 combines with J gene TRBJ2-5, with TRBD1 identical over 7 bases. The specimen comprised CD4+ T cells sorted from blood, sampled at approximately week 51, from a patient treated with tofacitinib. The CDR3 DNA reads as TGCGCCAGCAGCCGCCTGACAGGGCTAGGAGAGACCCAGTACTTC. Its translation: CASSRLTGLGETQYF.